One sample yielded the 10 T cell receptor beta chains listed below, sequenced in a study of metastatic and nonmetastatic thyroid tumors. TCRdb called clones again from the PCR reads with MiXCR. The table lists 100,000 or so clones, under 15% of them singletons. Ahead of thyroid surgery, no patient had received treatment of any kind. Sequenced sample: blood. The receptors were gathered from a female donor with papillary thyroid cancer or a benign thyroid nodule (not recorded which). Some clones in this sample may be carry-over from other donors' samples.

Regarding this clone: Being one base from a much bigger clone, this may be a read error. The rearrangement joins TRBV2 to TRBJ2-4; 14 bases map to TRBD2. This CDR3 is 17 amino acids long. Germline V gene lookup returns CDR1 SNHLY and CDR2 FYNNEI. The CDR3 protein is CASSGLAGGVAKNIEYF. CDR3 coding DNA: TGTGCCAGCAGTGGACTAGCGGGAGGGGTAGCCAAAAACATTGAGTACTTC.

This clone was counted many times. The chain employs TRBV6-2 or TRBV6-3 and TRBJ1-1; TRBD1 agrees at 7 bases. The CDR3 covers 13 residues. The trim removed 7 bases at V and 4 bases at J, leaving 6 bases unmatched. Germline V gene sequence: CDR1 MNHEY, CDR2 SVGEGT. The CDR3 sequence: CASTDQGGTEAFF. The DNA for the CDR3 is TGTGCCAGCACCGATCAGGGGGGCACTGAAGCTTTCTTT.

Concerning this clone itself: This may be a read error, as it is one base from a much larger clone. The chain has TRBV4-2 and TRBJ1-5; D gene uncertain. This CDR3 contains 13 residues. CDR1 and CDR2 from the germline V gene are LGHNA and YNFKEQ. In nucleotides, the CDR3 is TGTGCCAGAAGCCAAGAGACCGGTCAGCCCCAGCATTTT. This translates into CARSQETGQPQHF.

As for this clone: The junction does not match germline at one end; this may be a read error. V and J are TRBV7-8 and TRBJ2-7; D gene ambiguous. The CDR3 length is 12 residues. The germline CDR1 and CDR2 sequences are SGHVS and FQNEAQ. CDR3 sequence: CSSIVGVYEQYF. CDR3 DNA sequence: TGTTCCAGCATCGTCGGAGTCTACGAGCAGTACTTC.

As to this clone: One end of the junction does not line up with germline, which may come from a read error. The chain employs TRBV7-4 and TRBJ2-3; the D gene is possibly TRBD1 (8 bases). The CDR3 runs 14 residues. Germline CDR1 and CDR2: SGHVT and SQSDAQ. The CDR3 DNA follows: TGTGCCGGCAGCCCACAGGGGGGGACAGATACGCAGTATTTT. Translation gives CAGSPQGGTDTQYF.

The chain has TRBV6-1 and TRBJ1-5; D remains unclear. The germline V and J ends were trimmed by 10 bases and 0 bases, with 19 bases remaining between them. Germline V CDR1 and CDR2: MNHNS, SASEGT. This CDR3 has 16 amino acids. Written as DNA, the CDR3 is TGTGCCATCATTGAAAGGAGCCACTTTAGCAATCAGCCCCAGCATTTT. Its translation: CAIIERSHFSNQPQHF.

V usage is TRBV13 and J usage is TRBJ2-1; D is possibly TRBD1 (5 bases). V was cut by 5 bases and J by 7 bases, with 15 bases left in between. Germline CDR1 PRHDT, CDR2 FYEKMQ (reference sequence). The CDR3 totals 14 residues. CDR3 protein: CASSRLSQGNEQFF. CDR3 sequence (DNA): TGTGCCAGCAGCCGCCTTAGCCAGGGAAATGAGCAGTTCTTC.

This clone was counted many times. The chain employs TRBV20-1 and TRBJ1-6, with a tentative D call TRBD1 (6 bases). Trimming took off 0 bases at V and 9 bases at J, with 15 bases between the two ends. This CDR3 has 15 residues. The germline CDR1 and CDR2 sequences are DFQATT and SNEGSKA (reference sequence). The chain's CDR3 is CSARDPTGLISPLHF. The CDR3 nucleotides read TGCAGTGCTAGAGACCCGACAGGCTTGATTTCACCCCTCCACTTT.

The chain employs TRBV4-2 and TRBJ2-7, with a tentative D call TRBD2 (5 bases). CDR1 and CDR2 (germline): LGHNA, YNFKEQ. Between the trimmed V and J ends, which lost 0 bases and 3 bases, there was a span of 12 bases. The CDR3 is made up of 15 amino acids. CDR3 DNA sequence: TGTGCCAGCAGCCAAGATGGGGTCGGGGTCTACGAGCAGTACTTC. As protein: CASSQDGVGVYEQYF.

This clone appeared many times. The chain uses TRBV6-1 and TRBJ1-2; 7 bases align to TRBD1. Losses at the gene ends were 6 bases for V and 6 bases for J; bases not matched to a gene: 19. The CDR3 covers 17 residues. CDR1 MNHNS and CDR2 SASEGT come from the germline V gene. The CDR3 protein is CASSMPALGQAPDGYTF. The CDR3 DNA reads as TGTGCCAGCAGCATGCCCGCTCTCGGACAGGCTCCCGATGGCTACACCTTC.